These T cell receptor beta chains were read from a single sample in a study of shared T cell receptors in the human thymus. Profiled with immunoSEQ multiplex PCR; TCRdb holds only in-frame clones, not every one. Of about 660,000 clones listed, 88% are singletons. The same sample was also studied in work on human thymus T cells.

The sequenced sample was thymocytes. The receptors were sampled from a boy under two years old with a congenital heart defect. Both conserved end residues are part of each CDR3.

J gene | V gene | CDR3 protein
TRBJ2-7 | TRBV9 | CASSATSVSYEQYF
TRBJ1-5 | TRBV27 | CASRTRFYSNQPQHF
TRBJ2-1 | TRBV11-1 | CASSLGRPNYNEQFF
TRBJ2-3 | TRBV27 | CASSLRRERGWTDTQYF
TRBJ2-7 | TRBV18 | CASSPTDRGKTYEQYF
TRBJ2-1 | TRBV6-1 | CASSEAGGFNEQFF
TRBJ2-4 | TRBV6-1 | CASSDGQDQSENIQYF
TRBJ1-1 | TRBV29-1 | CSVPCTGGSPEAFF
TRBJ2-1 | TRBV19 | CASSIDRGSYNEQFF
TRBJ2-2 | TRBV30 | CAWNLLAANTGELFF
TRBJ2-7 | TRBV11-2 | CASSYPRRDPSSYEQYF
TRBJ2-6 | TRBV28 | CASKKLTGKGANVLTF
TRBJ1-2 | TRBV23-1 | CASSPLKEDYGYTF
TRBJ1-4 | TRBV4-3 | CASSQRRGQGHEKLFF
TRBJ1-2 | TRBV4-3 | CASSHAREGYRGYTF
TRBJ2-7 | TRBV5-1 | CASSPGQGTQLGYEQYF
TRBJ2-1 | TRBV14 | CASSETSGITHNEQFF
TRBJ2-7 | TRBV5-1 | CASSPSGTSVSYEQYF
TRBJ2-7 | TRBV2 | CASSEGPGNYEQYF
TRBJ2-3 | TRBV30 | CAWSVLRRAGTDTQYF
TRBJ2-3 | TRBV5-4 | CASSHGTRKLSTDTQYF
TRBJ1-2 | TRBV14 | CASSRASYGYTF
TRBJ1-2 | TRBV4-1 | CASSQDNPPTPSYGYTF
TRBJ2-5 | TRBV29-1 | CSVLTGTGELFETQYF
TRBJ2-1 | TRBV25-1 | CASSGSEQFF
TRBJ2-2 | TRBV5-4 | CASSVVRGTGELFF
TRBJ2-1 | TRBV30 | CASTPGTSGRKYNEQFF
TRBJ2-7 | TRBV7-8 | CASSSATSGHSYEQYF
TRBJ2-5 | TRBV6-1 | CASSDLTVRERKETQYF
TRBJ2-3 | TRBV15 | CATSRVWVRGDTQYF
TRBJ2-7 | TRBV28 | CASSFWTSGRAYEQYF
TRBJ2-7 | TRBV23-1 | CASSLNRGEQYF
TRBJ2-2 | TRBV4-1 | CASSPRGRGGELFF
TRBJ2-2 | TRBV12-5 | CASGLWGGKGGELFF
TRBJ1-2 | TRBV6-6 | CASRGGNGYTF
TRBJ1-3 | TRBV5-6 | CASSLDEEGQLGGNTIYF
TRBJ2-7 | TRBV2 | CASTNSLSGKNLQYF
TRBJ2-7 | TRBV18 | CASSRTGSASYEQYF
TRBJ2-7 | TRBV7-9 | CASSLPQGGSYEQYF
TRBJ2-3 | TRBV5-1 | CASSFGRQSGRASDTQYF
TRBJ2-2 | TRBV11-2 | CASIPSGRNTGELFF
TRBJ1-2 | TRBV27 | CASSFRMKGGYTF
TRBJ2-3 | TRBV7-6 | CASSKTSGRPLDTQYF
TRBJ1-5 | TRBV6-4 | CAGGRGGNQPQHF
TRBJ1-2 | TRBV19 | CASIPKGENYGYTF
TRBJ2-7 | TRBV6-1 | CASTRDRGSYEQYF
TRBJ2-7 | TRBV18 | CASSPARRGSYEQYF
TRBJ1-3 | TRBV5-6 | CASSRPTVSSGNTIYF
TRBJ1-3 | TRBV10-1 | CASSESSLTAGNTIYF
TRBJ2-1 | TRBV5-6 | CASSWQGSEFF
TRBJ2-7 | TRBV5-1 | CASSLRWTDPPYEQYF
TRBJ2-7 | TRBV5-1 | CASSSTGVWGYEQYF
TRBJ2-2 | TRBV30 | CAWSVLASGRANTGELFF
TRBJ2-1 | TRBV5-4 | CASSLAEGRYNEQFF
TRBJ2-7 | TRBV12-5 | CASGLVRGLAEKDYEQYF
TRBJ2-7 | TRBV4-3 | CASSQGRTSGRVEQYF
TRBJ2-3 | TRBV11-3 | CASSCSKTDTQYF
TRBJ2-3 | TRBV5-4 | CASSITTAGPLSTDTQYF
TRBJ2-1 | TRBV5-1 | CASSLGGLARHNEQFF
TRBJ1-2 | TRBV20-1 | CSAREADGYTF